This TCR beta chain was recovered during a study of blood T cell repertoires in COVID-19. Using immunoSEQ multiplex PCR, the repertoire was profiled, and TCRdb retains in-frame clones only, with some absent. The sample yields about 290,000 clones, 75% to 90% seen once. Participants' reported clinical history set cohort assignment. Trimming took 4 bases from V and 3 from J, leaving 4 bases between them. The CDR3 has 12 residues. This chain uses TRBV12-3 or TRBV12-4 with TRBJ2-1; D is undetermined. The sequencing input was PBMCs or T cells enriched from blood (not recorded which). This clonotype originated in a woman in her 40s who had recovered from COVID-19. This CDR3 reads CASSSNYNEQFF. Written as DNA, the CDR3 is TGTGCCAGCAGTTCCAACTACAATGAGCAGTTCTTC.